The present T cell receptor (beta chain) was sequenced within a study of shared clonotypes between healthy human individuals. Profiling relied on immunoSEQ multiplex PCR, and the TCRdb table lists in-frame clones only, not all of them. In the table there are about 980,000 clones, 60% to 85% of which are singletons. V lost 7 bases to trimming and J lost 7 bases; unmatched junction nucleotides: 8. Germline V gene data show CDR1 as SGDLS and CDR2 as YYNGEE. This CDR3 has 13 residues. This receptor was obtained from a man aged 18 to 30 in good health. Sequenced sample: memory CD4+ T cells sorted from blood. Subset here: CD45RA-negative fraction. The gene calls are TRBV9 and TRBJ1-2, with TRBD1 matching 9 bases. The CDR3 DNA sequence: TGTGCCAGCGCCCCGGGACAGGGCGGTGGCTACACCTTC. Encoded protein: CASAPGQGGGYTF.